The rows below give T cell receptor beta chains drawn from one sample of a study of blood T cell repertoires in COVID-19. Sequenced by immunoSEQ multiplex PCR; TCRdb stores in-frame clones only, minus some. The data hold under 200,000 clones, with around 86% observed a single time. The material sequenced was peripheral blood. Receptors originate from a man aged 55 to 69 with COVID-19, enrolled during active disease. Each CDR3 is given with its conserved first and last residue. The D gene is left open where the match is weak. Clone size, where shown, is once, few, many, or a class for clones that have expanded.

once	TRBV6-5	TRBJ1-2	TRBD1	TGTGCCAGCAGTAGACAGGGTAGAGACTATGGCTACACCTTC	CASSRQGRDYGYTF
-	TRBV6-5	TRBJ1-1	-	TGTGCCAGCAGTCGAACATCCCGGGGGGTGGCTTTCTTT	CASSRTSRGVAFF
-	TRBV6-5	TRBJ1-1	-	TGTGCCAGCAGCCCCGGATCGGGGGGCGCTGCTGAAGCTTTCTTT	CASSPGSGGAAEAFF
-	TRBV7-9	TRBJ2-7	TRBD2	TGTGCCAGCAGCTTCGGCGGGGGGGCCTCCTACGAGCAGTACTTC	CASSFGGGASYEQYF
-	TRBV5-1	TRBJ1-2	TRBD1	TGCGCCAGCAGCCCGGGACAGGATACTCTCACCTTC	CASSPGQDTLTF
-	TRBV6-5	TRBJ1-2	TRBD1	TGTGCCAGCAGTTCCAATACAGGGGGCCCCGCTGGCTACACCTTC	CASSSNTGGPAGYTF
-	TRBV4-1	TRBJ2-5	TRBD2	TGCGCCAGCAGCCAAGGGTCCCTAGCGGTAGAGACCCAGTACTTC	CASSQGSLAVETQYF
-	TRBV7-2	TRBJ2-5	TRBD1	TGTGCCAGCAGCTTAGGGACGGCAGGGGGTCAAGAGACCCAATACTTC	CASSLGTAGGQETQYF
-	TRBV12-5	TRBJ1-1	-	TGTGCTAGTGGTTTGATGGCAGTGCCAAACACTGAAGCTTTCTTT	CASGLMAVPNTEAFF
-	TRBV5-1	TRBJ2-2	TRBD1	TGCGCCAGCAGCCGATGGACAGGGGCACCCGGGGAGCTGTTTTTT	CASSRWTGAPGELFF